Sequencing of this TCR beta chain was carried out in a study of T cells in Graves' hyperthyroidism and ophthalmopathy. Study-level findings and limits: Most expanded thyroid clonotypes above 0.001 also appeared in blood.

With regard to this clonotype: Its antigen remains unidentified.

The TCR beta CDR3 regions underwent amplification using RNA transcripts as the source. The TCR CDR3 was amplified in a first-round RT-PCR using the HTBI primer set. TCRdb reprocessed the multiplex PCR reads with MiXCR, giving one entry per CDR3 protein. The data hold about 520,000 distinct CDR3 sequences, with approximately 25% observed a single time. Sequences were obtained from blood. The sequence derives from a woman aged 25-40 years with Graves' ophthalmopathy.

In nucleotides, the CDR3 is TGCAGTGCTATCCGGGTCCCCAACACAGATACGCAGTATTTT. Translating gives CSAIRVPNTDTQYF. The rearrangement links TRBV20-1 to TRBJ2-3; no clear D. V was pared by 4 bases and J by 2 bases, with 13 bases between. This CDR3 region has 14 residues. The V gene's germline CDR1 is DFQATT and CDR2 SNEGSKA (reference sequence).